A selection of T cell receptor beta chains follows, all from one sample in a study of T cells expressing NK-cell markers. From the 5' RACE reads, TCRdb lists one entry per CDR3 protein and no DNA. The sample has roughly 430,000 distinct CDR3 sequences. The sequencing sample was made of blood T cells: a sorted CD56 or NKG2C T cell subset, CD4+ or CD8+ T cells, or bulk PBMC T cells (not recorded which). All receptors come from a woman between 18 and 69 years old in good health. CDR3s include the opening cysteine and the closing phenylalanine or tryptophan.

v_call	j_call	cdr3_aa
TRBV7-2	TRBJ2-1	CASSRVGLVTEQFF
TRBV20-1	TRBJ1-5	CSARDSGQGSNQPQHF
TRBV10-3	TRBJ2-1	CAISGTGGLDNEQFF
TRBV12-3/TRBV12-4	TRBJ2-2	CASSLDERGATGELFF
TRBV7-9	TRBJ2-3	CASSYTGASTDTQYF
TRBV29-1	TRBJ2-2	CSVEGGLAGERTGELFF
TRBV5-1	TRBJ1-6	CASSFRDSNNSPLHF
TRBV20-1	TRBJ2-5	CSAPGTGKPAQETQYF
TRBV7-2	TRBJ2-3	CASSRRTGRSDTQYF
TRBV12-3/TRBV12-4	TRBJ2-3	CASSQGPLGGNTQYF
TRBV20-1	TRBJ1-1	CSARDSTDYTEAFF
TRBV10-3	TRBJ2-1	CAIGRNYNEQFF
TRBV6-2/TRBV6-3	TRBJ2-1	CASSYQHSLGTEQFF
TRBV20-1	TRBJ2-1	CSAPAGRNSYNEQFF
TRBV24-1	TRBJ2-3	CATSDLGLSADTQYF
TRBV7-6	TRBJ1-2	CARNRQGFYGYTF
TRBV9	TRBJ2-1	CASSAPRNEQFF
TRBV12-3/TRBV12-4	TRBJ2-7	CASRRTSGDLGEQYF
TRBV12-3/TRBV12-4	TRBJ1-5	CASSFGGPQPQHF
TRBV27	TRBJ1-5	CASSFAAGNQPQHF
TRBV9	TRBJ1-5	CASSVGRGYQPQHF
TRBV12-3/TRBV12-4	TRBJ1-5	CASSFHSSGNQPQHF
TRBV27	TRBJ2-1	CASIRSGAYNEQFF
TRBV3-1	TRBJ1-3	CASSPTSGRAGNTIYF
TRBV7-9	TRBJ2-5	CASSPLGGNQETQYF
TRBV7-9	TRBJ2-5	CAGRKVGGGETQYF
TRBV18	TRBJ2-1	CASSPFGRDNEQFF
TRBV4-2	TRBJ2-1	CASSRERGGYNEQFF
TRBV7-2	TRBJ1-4	CASSLLYEKLFF
TRBV6-1	TRBJ1-6	CASSGTRQNNSPLHF
TRBV5-6	TRBJ2-7	CASSSGGSSYEQYF
TRBV5-1	TRBJ1-5	CASSLSSASNQPQHF
TRBV2	TRBJ2-5	CASTGLARETQYF
TRBV5-6	TRBJ2-5	CASSLVLGDQETQYF
TRBV6-5	TRBJ2-7	CASSYGGLPYEQYF
TRBV20-1	TRBJ2-5	CSVWGLAKAQETQYF
TRBV12-3/TRBV12-4	TRBJ1-2	CASSYGQGEGYTF
TRBV12-3/TRBV12-4	TRBJ2-2	CASSFQEVGELFF
TRBV11-2	TRBJ2-1	CASRSLRRGNNEQFF
TRBV27	TRBJ1-5	CASSNVFSNQPQHF
TRBV7-2	TRBJ2-5	CASSLRAGQQGTQYF
TRBV20-1	TRBJ2-2	CSARDRTPNTGELFF
TRBV7-8	TRBJ1-5	CASSFRDRGGSQPQHF
TRBV6-2/TRBV6-3	TRBJ2-1	CASSYSPSGRVVNEQFF
TRBV29-1	TRBJ2-5	CSVEDPDSQETQYF
TRBV20-1	TRBJ2-7	CSASHTQGRDEQYF
TRBV6-5	TRBJ2-3	CASSSLAGNTDTQYF
TRBV6-6	TRBJ2-3	CASSYTRDTQYF
TRBV25-1	TRBJ1-6	CASSEGVTYNSPLHF